Each of the 2 T cell receptor beta chains below was sequenced from the same sample in a study of monozygotic twins with inflammatory bowel disease. Each CDR3 protein gets one entry in TCRdb, which reprocessed the 5' RACE reads and gives no DNA. The sample has approximately 400,000 distinct CDR3 sequences. Sequenced: blood. Receptors were obtained from a human donor with ulcerative colitis or Crohn's disease, or a healthy co-twin of an affected twin (not recorded which).

The V gene is TRBV5-8, the J gene TRBJ2-2; TCRdb proposes TRBD1, but this gene call is untestable without DNA. Germline-derived CDR1 and CDR2 are SGHTS and YDEGEE. CDR3 length: 14 residues. CDR3 loop: CASSLRTATGELFF.

The CDR3 reads CASSPWGSGANVLTF. The V gene is TRBV7-2, the J gene TRBJ2-6. The germline V gene has CDR1 SGHTA and CDR2 FQGNSA. The CDR3 length is 15 residues.